A selection of T cell receptor beta chains follows, all from one sample in a study of human T cells and chemical hapten exposure. One entry per CDR3 protein, called by TCRdb with MiXCR from the RACE reads. The table records 90,000 to 120,000 distinct CDR3 sequences, 11% of them present only once. The sample in question was whole blood, obtained in connection with sensitization to the hapten diphenylcyclopropenone (DPC). The receptor source for this set is a woman aged 40 to 49 with alopecia areata. Some clones in this sample may be carry-over from other donors' samples. Each CDR3 is given with its conserved first and last residue. The D gene is left open where the match is weak. Clone size is not always given. Where it is, it says once, few, many or a class for expanded clones.

d_call,cdr3_length,clone_size,v_call,j_call,cdr3_nt,cdr3_aa
TRBD1,13,few,TRBV5-5,TRBJ1-1,TGTGCCAGCAGCCGGGACAGCATCACTGAAGCTTTCTTT,CASSRDSITEAFF
.,15,many,TRBV20-1,TRBJ1-1,TGCAGTGCCACACCGGACGGGACCATGAACACTGAAGCTTTCTTT,CSATPDGTMNTEAFF
.,15,many,TRBV3-1,TRBJ1-1,TGTGCCAGCAGCCGACGTGGGGGCGCGAGGTCTGAAGCTTTCTTT,CASSRRGGARSEAFF
TRBD1,15,many,TRBV20-1,TRBJ2-3,TGCAGTGCTAGAGGTGGGACAGGGGGCACAGATACGCAGTATTTT,CSARGGTGGTDTQYF
TRBD2,17,few,TRBV7-9,TRBJ2-5,TGTGCCAGCAGCTTAACGGGGCTAGCGGGAGAGGGAGAGACCCAGTACTTC,CASSLTGLAGEGETQYF
.,15,many,TRBV6-5,TRBJ2-1,TGTGCCAGCAGCGGAGGACAAGAGCTTCGCAATGAGCAGTTCTTC,CASSGGQELRNEQFF
.,16,.,TRBV6-1,TRBJ2-2,TGTGCCAGCAGTGAACGGTGGGAGCGGCACACCGGGGAGCTGTTTTTT,CASSERWERHTGELFF
TRBD1,13,few,TRBV6-1,TRBJ2-1,TGTGCCAGCAGTGAAGGACAGGGTCGAGAGCAGTTCTTC,CASSEGQGREQFF
.,15,.,TRBV5-5,TRBJ2-1,TGTGCCAGCAGCTTGGCCAGGTTCTCCTACAATGAGCAGTTCTTC,CASSLARFSYNEQFF
.,16,few,TRBV5-1,TRBJ1-5,TGCGCCAGCAGCGGGGGACCCACCGATAGCAATCAGCCCCAGCATTTT,CASSGGPTDSNQPQHF
TRBD2,17,many,TRBV5-4,TRBJ2-3,TGTGCCAGCAGCCAGGGACTAGCGGGAGGGGTGCCAGATACGCAGTATTTT,CASSQGLAGGVPDTQYF
.,13,once,TRBV27,TRBJ1-6,TGTGCCAGCAGCAAAAGGTCTAATTCACCCCTCCACTTT,CASSKRSNSPLHF
TRBD2,17,.,TRBV6-5,TRBJ2-1,TGTGCCAGCACCACTAGCGGGAGTATACTAGGACGCAATGAGCAGTTCTTC,CASTTSGSILGRNEQFF
.,16,.,TRBV4-3,TRBJ2-5,TGCGCCAGCAGCCAAGGGGCTTATGGGGGCCAAGAGACCCAGTACTTC,CASSQGAYGGQETQYF
TRBD1,16,many,TRBV7-2,TRBJ1-3,TGTGCCAGCAGTTCTCAGGGGGCCTACGCTGGAAACACCATATATTTT,CASSSQGAYAGNTIYF
TRBD2,15,few,TRBV7-2,TRBJ2-5,TGTGCCAGCAGCTTAACTAGCGGGAGGGGGGAGACCCAGTACTTC,CASSLTSGRGETQYF
.,12,few,TRBV3-1,TRBJ2-4,TGTGCCAGCAGCCAGAGCAACAGAGATCAGTACTTC,CASSQSNRDQYF
TRBD2,16,.,TRBV3-1,TRBJ2-7,TGTGCCAGCAGCCCCAGCGGGAGGGGGCCAACCTACGAGCAGTACTTC,CASSPSGRGPTYEQYF
.,15,few,TRBV25-1,TRBJ1-6,TGTGCCAGCAGTGAATGGGGCAGGGAAGCTTCACCCCTCCACTTT,CASSEWGREASPLHF
.,16,many,TRBV20-1,TRBJ2-5,TGCAGTGCTAGACGAGGGGTCCAAGCGGACCAAGAGACCCAGTACTTC,CSARRGVQADQETQYF
.,11,few,TRBV30,TRBJ2-7,TGTGCCTGGAGTAGTAAAAGCGAGCAGTACTTC,CAWSSKSEQYF
TRBD2,15,.,TRBV29-1,TRBJ2-5,TGCAGCGTGTCCCCTAGCGGAGTGGCGAGAGAGACCCAGTACTTC,CSVSPSGVARETQYF
.,13,.,TRBV6-6,TRBJ1-1,TGTGCCAGCGGGAGTATGGTTGTCACTGAAGCTTTCTTT,CASGSMVVTEAFF
TRBD1,16,.,TRBV7-6,TRBJ1-3,TGTGCCAGCAGCCGCGGACAGGTTTCTGCTGGAAACACCATATATTTT,CASSRGQVSAGNTIYF
TRBD2,16,.,TRBV27,TRBJ2-3,TGTGCCAGCAGGAGGAGCGGGGGAGGTGGCACAGATACGCAGTATTTT,CASRRSGGGGTDTQYF
.,14,.,TRBV28,TRBJ1-5,TGTGCCAGCAGTTTATGGGGTGGGTATCAGCCCCAGCATTTT,CASSLWGGYQPQHF
TRBD1,15,.,TRBV29-1,TRBJ2-7,TGCAGCGTTGGCCGAGGGGGCTCAGGGTCGTACGAGCAGTACTTC,CSVGRGGSGSYEQYF
.,13,once,TRBV29-1,TRBJ1-1,TGCAGCGTGACCTGGAGAATTGGCTCTGAAGCTTTCTTT,CSVTWRIGSEAFF
TRBD2,17,many,TRBV28,TRBJ2-2,TGTGCCAGCACCATGAGTGGGAGGGGACTAAACACCGGGGAGCTGTTTTTT,CASTMSGRGLNTGELFF
.,22,few,TRBV21-1,TRBJ1-5,TGTGCCAGCAGCAAAGTGGGCGGCGACTCTGACCTCTTCCAATGTAGCAATCAGCCCCAGCATTTT,CASSKVGGDSDLFQCSNQPQHF
.,13,few,TRBV20-1,TRBJ1-2,TGCAGTGCTAGACAGGGCCCTAACTATGGCTACACCTTC,CSARQGPNYGYTF
.,14,few,TRBV4-3,TRBJ1-1,TGCGCCAGCAGCCAAGAACCGATGAACACTGAAGTTTTCTTT,CASSQEPMNTEVFF
.,17,many,TRBV6-1,TRBJ1-2,TGTGCCAGCAGTAGACAGCCCTGGGGCGGCGCCAACTATGGCTACACCTTC,CASSRQPWGGANYGYTF
.,13,many,TRBV7-9,TRBJ2-7,TGTGCCAGCAGAAGCGGGTCCTCCTACGAGCAGTACTTC,CASRSGSSYEQYF
.,15,few,TRBV7-9,TRBJ2-3,TGTGCCAGCAGCTCCAGAGGGGGGCAGGGAGATACGCAGTATTTT,CASSSRGGQGDTQYF
.,14,few,TRBV20-1,TRBJ2-3,TGCAGTGCTTTAGTAGGTCGGGGCACAGATACGCAGTATTTT,CSALVGRGTDTQYF
TRBD1,13,many,TRBV6-6,TRBJ1-2,TGTGCCAGCAGTTCAAGGACAGGGAATGGCTACACCTTC,CASSSRTGNGYTF
TRBD2,16,.,TRBV3-1,TRBJ2-3,TGTGCCAGCAGCCCCACTAGCGGGGCTACGTGGGATACGCAGTATTTT,CASSPTSGATWDTQYF
.,12,few,TRBV6-2/TRBV6-3,TRBJ2-7,TGTGCCAGTCACGGGGACCCCTACGAGCAGTACTTC,CASHGDPYEQYF
TRBD2,17,few,TRBV7-6,TRBJ2-2,TGTGCCAGCAGCTTAGCTCCCGCGGGGGGGAACACCGGGGAGCTGTTTTTT,CASSLAPAGGNTGELFF
TRBD1,12,few,TRBV29-1,TRBJ1-2,TGCAGCTCCGGGACAGGGTCAAATGGCTACACCTTC,CSSGTGSNGYTF
.,13,few,TRBV10-3,TRBJ1-6,TGTGCCATCACCCCGAGAGAGGATTCACCCCTCCACTTT,CAITPREDSPLHF
.,15,many,TRBV11-2,TRBJ2-2,TGTGCCAGCAGCACCGGGACCCTGAACACCGGGGAGCTGTTTTTT,CASSTGTLNTGELFF
.,13,.,TRBV18,TRBJ1-1,TGTGCCAGCTCTCCGAACCTTGAAACTGAAGCTTTCTTT,CASSPNLETEAFF
.,18,.,TRBV15,TRBJ1-1,TGTGCCACCAGCAGACAACCGGGCCCCGGACTAATGAACACTGAAGCTTTCTTT,CATSRQPGPGLMNTEAFF
.,15,few,TRBV7-9,TRBJ1-1,TGTGCCAGCAGCTTAGTCTGGGGAATGAACACTGAAGCTTTCTTT,CASSLVWGMNTEAFF
.,18,.,TRBV30,TRBJ1-1,TGTGCCTGGAGGGGACTAAAGGACTCTTACAAAGGGAACACTGAAGCTTTCTTT,CAWRGLKDSYKGNTEAFF
.,13,few,TRBV28,TRBJ2-7,TGTGCCAGCAGTTCCTCCCCCTCCTACGAGCAGTACTTC,CASSSSPSYEQYF
.,13,.,TRBV28,TRBJ2-5,TGTGCCAGCAGTTTGGGGCAGAAAGAGACCCAGTACTTC,CASSLGQKETQYF
TRBD2,19,many,TRBV7-6,TRBJ2-3,TGTGCCAGCAGCCCGCGCGCCGGGACTAGCGGAAGTAGCACAGATACGCAGTATTTT,CASSPRAGTSGSSTDTQYF
.,16,few,TRBV30,TRBJ1-3,TGTGCCTGGAGTCCAACCAGGACCCGCTCTGGAAACACCATATATTTT,CAWSPTRTRSGNTIYF
TRBD1,13,few,TRBV10-3,TRBJ2-7,TGTGCCATCAAAGGGGACAGTTCCTACGAGCAGTACTTC,CAIKGDSSYEQYF
TRBD2,15,many,TRBV11-2,TRBJ2-5,TGTGCCAGCAGCTTCGGGGGACTAGCGGGGGAGACCCAGTACTTC,CASSFGGLAGETQYF
.,13,many,TRBV10-3,TRBJ2-3,TGTGCCACCCAGGGGCCCAGCACAGATACGCAGTATTTT,CATQGPSTDTQYF
TRBD2,16,many,TRBV7-2,TRBJ2-1,TGTGCCAGCAGCTTAGCGGGGACTAGCTCCTACAATGAGCAGTTCTTC,CASSLAGTSSYNEQFF
.,14,.,TRBV7-7,TRBJ2-1,TGTGCTAGCAGCTTAGCGTCGGGGTGGAATGAGCAGTTCTTC,CASSLASGWNEQFF
TRBD2,16,few,TRBV11-2,TRBJ2-7,TGTGCCAGCAGCTCCCAGGGTAGCGGGAGGTCCTACGAGCAGTACTTC,CASSSQGSGRSYEQYF